The next 8 T cell receptor beta chains were all read from a single sample in a study of cytomegalovirus exposure and HLA in healthy donors. Primers for the PCR totalled 60 Vbeta and 13 Jbeta. Generated by immunoSEQ multiplex PCR, the TCRdb table keeps only in-frame clones and is missing some. The sample contains roughly 90,000 clones, 74% of which appear only once. The sample was PBMCs. Source of these receptors: a man aged 25 to 40 in good health and CMV-seropositive.

The table lists this clone with a few counts. The CDR3 here is CASNIGGGELYGYTF. The DNA for the CDR3 is TGTGCCAGCAATATTGGGGGGGGCGAGTTGTATGGCTACACCTTC. The chain combines TRBV7-2 with TRBJ1-2, with D possibly matching TRBD1 (6 bases). V lost 7 bases, J lost 5 bases, and 20 bases lay in between. CDR1 and CDR2 (germline): SGHTA, FQGNSA. The CDR3 has 15 amino acids.

The chain recombines TRBV19 with TRBJ1-2; possible D gene TRBD1, 5 bases. Germline V gives CDR1 LNHDA, CDR2 SQIVND (reference sequence). V gave up 6 bases and J gave up 3 bases, with 8 bases separating them. The CDR3 has 12 amino acids. The CDR3 loop is CASRQADYGYTF. CDR3 in DNA: TGTGCCAGTAGACAGGCCGACTATGGCTACACCTTC. The variable domain in full, completed from reference TRBV19 and TRBJ1-2, reads DGGITQSPKYLFRKEGQNVTLSCEQNLNHDAMYWYRQDPGQGLRLIYYSQIVNDFQKGDIAEGYSVSREKKESFPLTVTSAQKNPTAFYLCASRQADYGYTFGSGTRLTVV.

The chain combines TRBV4-2 with TRBJ1-5; no clear D. Trimming stripped 3 bases from V and 0 bases from J, with 9 bases between. There are 15 residues in the CDR3. Germline values: CDR1 LGHNA, CDR2 YNFKEQ. The CDR3 region is CASSHGQDSNQPQHF. CDR3 nucleotides: TGTGCCAGCAGCCATGGCCAGGATAGCAATCAGCCCCAGCATTTT.

The V call is TRBV7-9, the J call TRBJ2-5, with 13 bases that match TRBD2. The CDR3 is 16 residues long. Germline-derived CDR1 and CDR2 are SEHNR and FQNEAQ (reference sequence). The ends lost 1 base at V and 2 bases at J; junction bases unmatched: 1. The CDR3 region has the DNA TGTGCCAGCAGCTTAGGACTAGCGGGGGGTCAAGAGACCCAGTACTTC. This codes for CASSLGLAGGQETQYF.

The chain links TRBV29-1 to TRBJ1-1; perhaps TRBD1 as D (6 bases). CDR3 length: 13 amino acids. From germline, CDR1 is SQVTM and CDR2 ANQGSEA. Trimming shortened V by 6 bases and J by 1 base, and 12 bases separated the two germline ends. In DNA, the CDR3 is TGCAGCGTCCTCCCGACAGGGAACACTGAAGCTTTCTTT. This translates into CSVLPTGNTEAFF. Looking up the rest from reference TRBV29-1 and TRBJ1-1 gives the full variable domain: SAVISQKPSRDICQRGTSLTIQCQVDSQVTMMFWYRQQPGQSLTLIATANQGSEATYESGFVIDKFPISRPNLTFSTLTVSNMSPEDSSIYLCSVLPTGNTEAFFGQGTRLTVV.

CDR3 DNA sequence: TGTGCCAGCAGAGGAGCAGGGGTGAGTGGCTACACCTTC. It translates to CASRGAGVSGYTF. This rearrangement joins TRBV27 to TRBJ1-2, with D possibly matching TRBD1 (6 bases). V lost 6 bases and J 7 bases, leaving 15 bases between the germline ends. The CDR3 extends over 13 amino acids. Germline V CDR1 and CDR2: MNHEY, SMNVEV (reference sequence).

The rearrangement uses TRBV28 and TRBJ2-3, with 12 bases aligning to TRBD2. The CDR3 is 17 residues long. The V gene end was trimmed by 3 bases and the J gene end by 6 bases; junction bases not matched to a gene: 10. Germline lookup yields CDR1 MDHEN and CDR2 SYDVKM. The CDR3 protein is CASSFPRLAGDSDTQYF. The CDR3 DNA follows: TGTGCCAGCAGTTTTCCTCGACTAGCGGGAGATTCGGATACGCAGTATTTT.

This chain connects TRBV6-6 to TRBJ1-3; TRBD1 might be the D (5 bases). This CDR3 contains 15 residues. Germline V lookup: CDR1 MNHNY, CDR2 SVGAGI (reference sequence). The ends were cut back, 0 bases at V and 2 bases at J, with 8 bases in the middle. The CDR3 sequence: CASSYSVRAGNTIYF. CDR3 DNA sequence: TGTGCCAGCAGTTACTCAGTCAGGGCTGGAAACACCATATATTTT.